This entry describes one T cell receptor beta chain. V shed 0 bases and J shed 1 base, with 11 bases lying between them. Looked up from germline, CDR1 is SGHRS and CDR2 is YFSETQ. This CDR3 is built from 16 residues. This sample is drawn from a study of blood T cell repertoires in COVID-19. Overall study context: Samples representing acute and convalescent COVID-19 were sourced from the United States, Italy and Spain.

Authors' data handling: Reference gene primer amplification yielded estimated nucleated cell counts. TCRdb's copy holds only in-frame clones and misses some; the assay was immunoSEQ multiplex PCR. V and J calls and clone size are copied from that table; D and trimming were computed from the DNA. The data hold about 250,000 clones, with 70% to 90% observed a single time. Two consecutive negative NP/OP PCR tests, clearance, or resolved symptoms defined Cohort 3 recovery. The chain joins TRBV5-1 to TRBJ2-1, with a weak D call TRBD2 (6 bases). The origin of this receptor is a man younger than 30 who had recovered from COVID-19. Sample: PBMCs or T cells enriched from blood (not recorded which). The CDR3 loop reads CASSLDAGSSYNEQFF. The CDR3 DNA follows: TGCGCCAGCAGCTTGGATGCCGGGAGTTCCTACAATGAGCAGTTCTTC.